This T cell receptor (beta chain) was sequenced for a study of pediatric ulcerative colitis. Overall study results and limits: All ulcerative colitis patients, but no controls, carried a couple of rectal clonotypes.

The survey-level immunoSEQ assay was used. TCRdb keeps only in-frame clones here, not all; method: immunoSEQ multiplex PCR. Here the sample spans about 40,000 clones, 75% being singletons. Trimming left V 2 bases short and J 3 bases short, with 14 bases between. Germline CDR1 reads SGDLS; CDR2 reads YYNGEE. CDR3 length: 15 residues. One to two pinch biopsies were taken from the rectum during colonoscopy. This clone was seen more than once but under ten times. Its target is not known. Input material: gut tissue. The TCR sequence derives from a boy between 10 and 17 years old with severe ulcerative colitis. The genes are TRBV9 and TRBJ1-1; possibly TRBD1 for D (6 bases). CDR3 coding DNA: TGTGCCAGCAGCGTTAGGCCAGGGGATTACACTGAAGCTTTCTTT. Its translation: CASSVRPGDYTEAFF.